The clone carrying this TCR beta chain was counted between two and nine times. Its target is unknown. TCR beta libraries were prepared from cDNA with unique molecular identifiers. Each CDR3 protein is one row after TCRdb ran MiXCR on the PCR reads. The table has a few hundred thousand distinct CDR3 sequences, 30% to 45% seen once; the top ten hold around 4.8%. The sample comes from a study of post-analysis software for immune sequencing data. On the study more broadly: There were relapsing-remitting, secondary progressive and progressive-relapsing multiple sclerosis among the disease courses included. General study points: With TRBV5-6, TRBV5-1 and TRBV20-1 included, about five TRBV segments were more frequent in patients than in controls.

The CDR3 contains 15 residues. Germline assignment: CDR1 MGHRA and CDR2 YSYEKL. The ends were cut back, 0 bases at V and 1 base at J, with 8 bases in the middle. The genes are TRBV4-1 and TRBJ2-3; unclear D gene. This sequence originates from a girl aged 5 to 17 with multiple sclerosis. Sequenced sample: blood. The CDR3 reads CASSQDYTRTDTQYF. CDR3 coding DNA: TGCGCCAGCAGCCAAGATTACACGCGCACAGATACGCAGTATTTT.